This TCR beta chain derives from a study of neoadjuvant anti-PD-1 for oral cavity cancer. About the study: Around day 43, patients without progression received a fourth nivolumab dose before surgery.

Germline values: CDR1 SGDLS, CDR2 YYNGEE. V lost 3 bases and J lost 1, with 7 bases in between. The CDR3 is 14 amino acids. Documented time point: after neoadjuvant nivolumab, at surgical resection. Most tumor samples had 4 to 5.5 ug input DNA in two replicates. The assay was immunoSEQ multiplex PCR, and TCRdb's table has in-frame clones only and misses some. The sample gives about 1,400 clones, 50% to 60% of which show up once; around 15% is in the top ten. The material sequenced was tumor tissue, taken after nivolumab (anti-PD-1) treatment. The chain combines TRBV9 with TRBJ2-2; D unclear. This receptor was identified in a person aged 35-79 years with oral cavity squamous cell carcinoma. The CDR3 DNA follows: TGTGCCAGCAGCGCGAGAGGGAACACCGGGGAGCTGTTTTTT. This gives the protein CASSARGNTGELFF.